The 27 T cell receptor beta chains below were found in one sample sequenced in a study of PD-L1 blockade in urothelial cancer. Clones were read by immunoSEQ multiplex PCR, and TCRdb kept only the in-frame ones, dropping some. The table records around 41,000 clones, about 80% of them present only once. Time point defined: peripheral blood 6 weeks after treatment start. This specimen consisted of PBMCs, obtained around atezolizumab (anti-PD-L1) treatment. The receptors come from a man aged 55 to 69 with urothelial cancer.

The genes are TRBV2 and TRBJ1-2; D perhaps matches TRBD1 (5 bases). Germline V gives CDR1 SNHLY, CDR2 FYNNEI. V dropped 4 bases and J dropped 2 bases, with 11 bases sitting between them. CDR3 length: 14 amino acids. The CDR3 is CASSVFRQNYGYTF. The CDR3, as DNA: TGTGCCAGCAGTGTTTTCCGACAGAACTATGGCTACACCTTC. Filled out from reference TRBV2 and TRBJ1-2, the complete variable domain reads EPEVTQTPSHQVTQMGQEVILRCVPISNHLYFYWYRQILGQKVEFLVSFYNNEISEKSEIFDDQFSVERPDGSNFTLKIRSTKLEDSAMYFCASSVFRQNYGYTFGSGTRLTVV.

V usage is TRBV19 and J usage is TRBJ2-1; 15 positions match TRBD2. CDR1 and CDR2 (germline): LNHDA, SQIVND (reference sequence). V was clipped by 5 bases and J by 9 bases; unmatched bases: 8. The CDR3 is made up of 16 amino acids. As DNA, the CDR3 is TGTGCCAGTAGTCAAGTTTGGACTAGCGGGGGGGTTGAGCAGTTCTTC. Translation gives CASSQVWTSGGVEQFF.

CDR3 DNA sequence: TGTGCCAGCAGTTACACGGGGGGCGTTAGAGAAGAGACCCAGTACTTC. Its translation is CASSYTGGVREETQYF. The rearrangement joins TRBV6-6 to TRBJ2-5, with a weak D call TRBD2 (7 bases). Germline V gene sequence: CDR1 MNHNY, CDR2 SVGAGI (reference sequence). Trimming took 2 bases from V and 3 from J, leaving 16 bases between them. The CDR3 sequence is 16 residues long.

This chain connects TRBV7-9 to TRBJ2-7, with D maybe TRBD1 (5 bases). CDR1 SEHNR and CDR2 FQNEAQ come from the germline V gene (reference sequence). V was shortened by 1 base and J by 1 base, with 11 bases between the two germline ends. The CDR3 totals 15 residues. The CDR3: CASSLEGSRSYEQYF. The CDR3 nucleotides are TGTGCCAGCAGCTTAGAGGGGTCCCGATCCTACGAGCAGTACTTC.

The CDR3 reads CASSYGRVGTGELFF. The CDR3, as DNA: TGTGCCAGCAGTTACGGCAGGGTCGGCACCGGGGAGCTGTTTTTT. V gene TRBV6-5 combines with J gene TRBJ2-2, with a weak D call TRBD1 (5 bases). This CDR3 contains 15 residues. Between the trimmed V and J ends, which lost 2 bases and 4 bases, there was a span of 11 bases. CDR1 and CDR2 from the germline V gene are MNHEY and SVGAGI.

This chain uses TRBV5-4 with TRBJ2-3; 10 nucleotides align to TRBD2. Germline CDR1 reads SGHNT; CDR2 reads YYREEE (reference sequence). V shed 4 bases and J 1 base; nucleotides not matched to a gene: 6. This CDR3 is built from 16 residues. DNA of the CDR3: TGTGCCAGCAGCCAAGGACTAGCGGCGGGCACAGATACGCAGTATTTT. Protein product: CASSQGLAAGTDTQYF.

The chain uses TRBV28 and TRBJ2-2; D is undetermined. Trimming took off 6 bases at V and 3 bases at J, with 5 bases between the two ends. Germline V gene sequence: CDR1 MDHEN, CDR2 SYDVKM. The CDR3 length is 12 residues. The DNA for the CDR3 is TGTGCCAGCAGCTATTACACCGGGGAGCTGTTTTTT. Translation: CASSYYTGELFF.

The chain employs TRBV11-3 and TRBJ2-2; D perhaps matches TRBD2 (5 bases). This CDR3 is built from 14 residues. Germline V CDR1 and CDR2: SGHNT, YENEEA. Trimming removed 7 bases at V and 1 base at J, with 10 bases between. The CDR3 DNA follows: TGTGCCAGCACCCTACGGGGGAACACCGGGGAGCTGTTTTTT. Translated, it gives CASTLRGNTGELFF.

This chain links TRBV6-1 with TRBJ1-1, with D tentatively TRBD1 (5 bases). The CDR3 runs 14 residues. The V and J ends lost 3 bases and 0 bases respectively, with 8 bases between them. Germline lookup yields CDR1 MNHNS and CDR2 SASEGT. The CDR3 DNA is TGTGCCAGCAGTGATCAGGGAATGAACACTGAAGCTTTCTTT. Its translation: CASSDQGMNTEAFF.

The gene calls are TRBV19 and TRBJ1-5, with D possibly matching TRBD1 (6 bases). Per the germline V gene, CDR1 is LNHDA and CDR2 is SQIVND (reference sequence). The V gene lost 6 bases and the J gene lost 3 bases, with 9 bases spanning the gap. This CDR3 has 13 amino acids. CDR3 in DNA: TGTGCCAGTAGACGACAGGACAATCAGCCCCAGCATTTT. Its protein product is CASRRQDNQPQHF.

This chain joins TRBV30 and TRBJ2-7, with a tentative D call TRBD2 (6 bases). The CDR3 sequence is 15 residues long. The V gene lost 2 bases and the J gene lost 4 bases, with 18 bases spanning the gap. CDR1 is GTSNPN and CDR2 is SVGIG in the germline V gene (reference sequence). The CDR3 DNA reads as TGTGCCTGGAGTCGCGGCGTTAGCGGAGATTACGAGCAGTACTTC. Protein product: CAWSRGVSGDYEQYF.

This clone was seen once. V gene TRBV7-9 combines with J gene TRBJ1-1; 10 bases agree with TRBD1. Germline values: CDR1 SEHNR, CDR2 FQNEAQ (reference sequence). V lost 0 bases and J lost 2; bases outside the gene matches: 6. This CDR3 region has 17 residues. Here the CDR3 DNA reads TGTGCCAGCAGCTTAGCGTGGACAGGGGGAGGAAACACTGAAGCTTTCTTT. Encoded protein: CASSLAWTGGGNTEAFF.

This chain links TRBV28 with TRBJ1-1, with TRBD1 identical over 12 bases. V was pared by 4 bases and J by 5 bases, with 14 bases of the junction left unmatched. CDR3 length: 18 residues. In germline, CDR1 is MDHEN, CDR2 SYDVKM. The CDR3 DNA reads as TGTGCCAGCAGTTCGGGACAGGGGGCTAGATTGGTGAGAACTGAAGCTTTCTTT. It specifies CASSSGQGARLVRTEAFF.

V is TRBV11-2 and J is TRBJ2-7; D might be TRBD1 (6 bases). The CDR3 length is 14 residues. Trimming shortened V by 5 bases and J by 5 bases, and 16 bases separated the two germline ends. Germline assignment: CDR1 SGHAT and CDR2 FQNNGV. This CDR3 reads CASSIGTRDNEQYF. CDR3 DNA: TGTGCCAGCAGCATTGGGACCAGGGACAACGAGCAGTACTTC.

The chain couples TRBV30 to TRBJ1-1; TRBD1 is a possible D gene (5 bases). Germline V gene lookup returns CDR1 GTSNPN and CDR2 SVGIG (reference sequence). The CDR3 runs to 12 residues. Trimming took off 3 bases at V and 11 bases at J, with 16 bases between the two ends. Here the CDR3 DNA reads TGTGCCTGGAGGGCAGACAGCTCAGAGGCTTTCTTT. Protein: CAWRADSSEAFF. The complete variable domain, with remaining parts taken from reference TRBV30 and TRBJ1-1, reads SQTIHQWPATLVQPVGSPLSLECTVEGTSNPNLYWYRQAAGRGLQLLFYSVGIGQISSEVPQNLSASRPQDRQFILSSKKLLLSDSGFYLCAWRADSSEAFFGQGTRLTVV.

The chain combines TRBV12-5 with TRBJ2-7; D gene uncertain. The CDR3 is 13 residues long. V was shortened by 1 base and J by 1 base, with 5 bases between the two germline ends. Germline CDR1 and CDR2: LGHNT and FRNRAP. CDR3 DNA: TGTGCTAGTGGTTTGGCGGGTTCCTACGAGCAGTACTTC. It is translated as CASGLAGSYEQYF.

This clone occurred a few times. The gene calls are TRBV19 and TRBJ1-4, with a tentative D call TRBD1 (5 bases). Trimming shortened V by 6 bases and J by 6 bases, and 17 bases separated the two germline ends. CDR3 length equals 15 residues. Germline CDR1 and CDR2: LNHDA and SQIVND (reference sequence). The CDR3 DNA reads TGTGCCAGTAGAGTTACTGACAGCTCCCATGAAAAACTGTTTTTT. This sequence encodes CASRVTDSSHEKLFF.

The genes are TRBV7-9 and TRBJ2-6, with TRBD1 identical over 8 bases. The CDR3 length is 18 residues. The V segment lost 5 bases and the J segment 0 bases; nucleotides outside the gene matches: 9. Germline CDR1 is SEHNR and CDR2 is FQNEAQ (reference sequence). The CDR3 region is CASSTWDRSGSGANVLTF. The CDR3, as DNA: TGTGCCAGCAGCACCTGGGACAGGTCCGGCTCTGGGGCCAACGTCCTGACTTTC.

The chain carries TRBV29-1 and TRBJ2-3, with a tentative D call TRBD1 (8 bases). Trimming cost V 7 bases and J 4 bases, with 21 bases left between them. This CDR3 is built from 15 residues. Germline CDR1 and CDR2: SQVTM and ANQGSEA. CDR3 in DNA: TGCAGCGCCGAGACGGGACAGGCGGGGGCAGATACGCAGTATTTT. This gives the protein CSAETGQAGADTQYF.

V and J are TRBV4-1 and TRBJ2-1; tentative D call: TRBD1 (6 bases). V lost 3 bases to trimming and J lost 7 bases, with 13 bases between them. CDR1 and CDR2 from the germline V gene are MGHRA and YSYEKL. This CDR3 contains 14 residues. The chain's CDR3 is CASSHGQGPNEQFF. For the CDR3, the DNA is TGCGCCAGCAGCCACGGTCAGGGGCCGAATGAGCAGTTCTTC.

The V and J genes are TRBV11-2 and TRBJ2-2, with D unresolved. The V gene's germline CDR1 is SGHAT and CDR2 FQNNGV. This CDR3 region has 14 residues. V was pared by 7 bases and J by 4 bases, with 13 bases between. CDR3 region: CASIPRYGTGELFF. CDR3 DNA sequence: TGTGCCAGCATCCCCCGGTACGGCACCGGGGAGCTGTTTTTT.

This clone occurred once. The rearrangement uses TRBV5-1 and TRBJ1-6; tentatively, D is TRBD1 (6 bases). Trimming removed 0 bases from V and 5 bases from J, with 9 bases in between. Germline V gene data show CDR1 as SGHRS and CDR2 as YFSETQ. The CDR3 runs to 15 residues. The CDR3 sequence: CASSLGQADNSPLHF. CDR3 sequence (DNA): TGCGCCAGCAGCTTGGGACAGGCTGATAATTCACCCCTCCACTTT. The whole variable domain, remainder taken from reference TRBV5-1 and TRBJ1-6, is KAGVTQTPRYLIKTRGQQVTLSCSPISGHRSVSWYQQTPGQGLQFLFEYFSETQRNKGNFPGRFSGRQFSNSRSEMNVSTLELGDSALYLCASSLGQADNSPLHFGNGTRLTVT.

The V and J genes are TRBV7-3 and TRBJ2-1; 7 nucleotides match TRBD2. Germline V gene sequence: CDR1 SGHTA, CDR2 FQGTGA. The CDR3 contains 13 residues. The junction had 7 bases not matched to a gene; V was cut back by 6 bases and J by 8 bases. As DNA, the CDR3 is TGTGCCAGCAGTTCTAACCGGGGGGATGAGCAGTTCTTC. Residues: CASSSNRGDEQFF. The full variable domain, completed using reference TRBV7-3 and TRBJ2-1, is GAGVSQTPSNKVTEKGKYVELRCDPISGHTALYWYRQSLGQGPEFLIYFQGTGAADDSGLPNDRFFAVRPEGSVSTLKIQRTERGDSAVYLCASSSNRGDEQFFGPGTRLTVL.

The rearrangement joins TRBV4-1 to TRBJ2-5; 8 positions agree with TRBD2. The V segment lost 3 bases and the J segment 3 bases; nucleotides outside the gene matches: 9. Germline V gene data show CDR1 as MGHRA and CDR2 as YSYEKL. The CDR3 is made up of 16 amino acids. The chain's CDR3 is CASSQARGGREETQYF. The DNA for the CDR3 is TGCGCCAGCAGCCAGGCCCGGGGGGGACGAGAAGAGACCCAGTACTTC.

The chain joins TRBV30 to TRBJ1-2; no reliable D call. The germline V gene has CDR1 GTSNPN and CDR2 SVGIG (reference sequence). Trimming cost V 5 bases and J 4 bases, with 17 bases left between them. The CDR3 length is 14 residues. The CDR3 region has the DNA TGTGCCTGGTATCCCGTGGACTCAATCTATGGCTACACCTTC. Protein sequence: CAWYPVDSIYGYTF.

The count of this clone is one. The chain uses TRBV5-1 and TRBJ1-2; possible D gene TRBD1, 6 bases. CDR1 is SGHRS and CDR2 is YFSETQ in the germline V gene. Trimming left V 5 bases short and J 4 bases short, with 12 bases between. The CDR3 consists of 13 residues. The CDR3 nucleotides are TGCGCCAGCAGAGTCAGGGGCGGCTATGGCTACACCTTC. Its protein is CASRVRGGYGYTF.

The V call is TRBV28, the J call TRBJ2-5; no clear D gene. Germline V gene data show CDR1 as MDHEN and CDR2 as SYDVKM. This CDR3 has 11 residues. V was pared by 2 bases and J by 4 bases, with 2 bases between. The CDR3 DNA sequence: TGTGCCAGCAGTTTACGAGAGACCCAGTACTTC. This sequence encodes CASSLRETQYF.